This T cell receptor (beta chain) derives from a study of blood T cells in healthy people across ages. Study results and caveats: Estimated diversity, derived from one million T cells, was regarded as an underestimate. A strong correlation was found between TCR beta diversity and the percentage of naive T cells.

In its sample, this clonotype was seen many times. What it binds is unknown. This CDR3 spans 14 amino acids. Germline V lookup: CDR1 SGHTA, CDR2 FQGNSA. V was cut by 3 bases and J by 0 bases, with 9 bases left in between. The authors ran a second PCR of 7 to 11 cycles using a sample-barcoded 5' primer and a J-beta primer mix. Via MiXCR, TCRdb re-called the 5' RACE reads, giving one row per CDR3 protein. The table has about 640,000 distinct CDR3 sequences, roughly 53% seen once. This clonotype was obtained from a man aged 55 to 69 in good health. Sequencing used blood. J is TRBJ2-7 and V is TRBV7-2; D gene ambiguous. This CDR3 reads CASSFKADSYEQYF. Here the CDR3 DNA reads TGTGCCAGCAGCTTCAAGGCAGACTCCTACGAGCAGTACTTC.